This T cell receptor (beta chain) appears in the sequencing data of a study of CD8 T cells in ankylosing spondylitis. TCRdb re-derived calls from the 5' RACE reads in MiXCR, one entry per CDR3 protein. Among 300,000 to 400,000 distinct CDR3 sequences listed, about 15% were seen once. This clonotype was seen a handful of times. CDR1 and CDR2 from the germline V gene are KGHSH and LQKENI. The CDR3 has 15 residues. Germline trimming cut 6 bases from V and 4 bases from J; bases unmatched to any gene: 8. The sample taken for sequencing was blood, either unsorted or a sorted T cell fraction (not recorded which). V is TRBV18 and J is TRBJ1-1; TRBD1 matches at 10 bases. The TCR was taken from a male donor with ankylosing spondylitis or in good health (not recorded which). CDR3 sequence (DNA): TGTGCCAGCTCGCTAACGGGACAGGGGTCCACTGAAGCTTTCTTT. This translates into CASSLTGQGSTEAFF.